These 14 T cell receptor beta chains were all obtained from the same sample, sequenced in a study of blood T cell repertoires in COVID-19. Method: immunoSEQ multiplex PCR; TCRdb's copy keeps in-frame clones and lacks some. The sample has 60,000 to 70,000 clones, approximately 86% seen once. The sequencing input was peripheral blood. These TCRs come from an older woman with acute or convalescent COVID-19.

Written as DNA, the CDR3 is TGTGCCAGCAGTGGGCCCGGGGGCAGGGGGACTTCACCCCTCCACTTT. Protein product: CASSGPGGRGTSPLHF. The chain uses TRBV6-1 and TRBJ1-6; TRBD1 agrees at 7 bases. The CDR3 has 16 residues. V lost 4 bases and J lost 9; bases outside the gene matches: 12. Germline V CDR1 and CDR2: MNHNS, SASEGT.

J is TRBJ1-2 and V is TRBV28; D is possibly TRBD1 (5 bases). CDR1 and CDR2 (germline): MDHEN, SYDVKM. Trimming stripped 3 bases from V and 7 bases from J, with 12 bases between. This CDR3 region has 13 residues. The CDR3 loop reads CASSLGQIFGYTF. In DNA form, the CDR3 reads TGTGCCAGCAGTTTGGGGCAGATATTTGGCTACACCTTC.

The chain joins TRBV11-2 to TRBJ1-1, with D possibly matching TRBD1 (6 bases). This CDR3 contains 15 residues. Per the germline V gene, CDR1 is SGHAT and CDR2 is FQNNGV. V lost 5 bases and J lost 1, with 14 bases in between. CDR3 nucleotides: TGTGCCAGCAGCATCCGGACAGCTAAGAACACTGAAGCTTTCTTT. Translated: CASSIRTAKNTEAFF.

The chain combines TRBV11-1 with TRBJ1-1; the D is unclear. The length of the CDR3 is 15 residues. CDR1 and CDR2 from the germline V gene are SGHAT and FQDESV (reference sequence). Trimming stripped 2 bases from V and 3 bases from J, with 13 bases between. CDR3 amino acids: CASSLFEGGDTEAFF. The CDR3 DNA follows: TGTGCCAGCAGCTTATTTGAGGGTGGGGACACTGAAGCTTTCTTT.

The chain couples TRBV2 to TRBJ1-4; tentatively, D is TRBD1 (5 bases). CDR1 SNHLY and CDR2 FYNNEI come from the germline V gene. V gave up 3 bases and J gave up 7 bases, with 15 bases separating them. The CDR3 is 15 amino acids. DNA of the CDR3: TGTGCCAGCAGTGATTCTGGGGCTCTTGGTGAAAAACTGTTTTTT. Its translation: CASSDSGALGEKLFF.

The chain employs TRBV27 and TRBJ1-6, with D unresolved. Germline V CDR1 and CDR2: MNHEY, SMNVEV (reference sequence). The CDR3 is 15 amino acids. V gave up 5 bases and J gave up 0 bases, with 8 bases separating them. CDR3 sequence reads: CASSELRSYNSPLHF. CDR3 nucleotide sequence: TGTGCCAGCAGTGAACTTCGCTCCTATAATTCACCCCTCCACTTT.

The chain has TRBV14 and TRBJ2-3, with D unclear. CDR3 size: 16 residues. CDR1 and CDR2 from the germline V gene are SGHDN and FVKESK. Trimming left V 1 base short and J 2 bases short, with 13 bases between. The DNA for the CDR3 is TGTGCCAGCAGCCAAGTTACGGAGAAGACCACAGATACGCAGTATTTT. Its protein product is CASSQVTEKTTDTQYF. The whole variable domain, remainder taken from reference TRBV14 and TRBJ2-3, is EAGVTQFPSHSVIEKGQTVTLRCDPISGHDNLYWYRRVMGKEIKFLLHFVKESKQDESGMPNNRFLAERTGGTYSTLKVQPAELEDSGVYFCASSQVTEKTTDTQYFGPGTRLTVL.

The CDR3 is CASRITGLQETQYF. The CDR3 DNA reads TGTGCCAGCCGAATCACAGGGCTCCAAGAGACCCAGTACTTC. V usage is TRBV28 and J usage is TRBJ2-5, with a possible D match to TRBD1 (6 bases). There are 14 residues in the CDR3. V was cut by 8 bases and J by 1 base, with 14 bases left in between. Germline CDR1 MDHEN, CDR2 SYDVKM.

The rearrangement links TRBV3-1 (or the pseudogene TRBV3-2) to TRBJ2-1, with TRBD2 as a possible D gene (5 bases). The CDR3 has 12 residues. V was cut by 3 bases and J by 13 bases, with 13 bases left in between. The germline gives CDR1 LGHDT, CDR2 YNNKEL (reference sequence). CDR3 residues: CASSQASSGQFF. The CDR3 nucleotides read TGTGCCAGCAGCCAGGCTTCGAGCGGACAGTTCTTC.

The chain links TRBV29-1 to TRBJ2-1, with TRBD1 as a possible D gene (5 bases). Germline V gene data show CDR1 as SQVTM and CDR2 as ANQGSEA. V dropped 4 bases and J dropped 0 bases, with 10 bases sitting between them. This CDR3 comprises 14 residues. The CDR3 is CSVGTTSSYNEQFF. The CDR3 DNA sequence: TGCAGCGTTGGGACAACAAGCTCCTACAATGAGCAGTTCTTC.

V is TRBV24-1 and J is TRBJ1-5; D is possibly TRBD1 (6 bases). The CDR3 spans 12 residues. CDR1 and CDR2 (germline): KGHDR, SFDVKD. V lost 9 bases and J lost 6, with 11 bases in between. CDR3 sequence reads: CATSGGAQPQHF. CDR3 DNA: TGTGCCACCTCTGGGGGGGCTCAGCCCCAGCATTTT.

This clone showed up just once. The CDR3 reads CASSLAGHTEAFF. Here the CDR3 DNA reads TGTGCCAGCAGCTTAGCGGGGCACACTGAAGCTTTCTTT. The V and J genes are TRBV7-3 and TRBJ1-1; maybe TRBD1 (5 bases). CDR1 is SGHTA and CDR2 is FQGTGA in the germline V gene. V shed 2 bases and J shed 3 bases, with 7 bases lying between them. The CDR3 has 13 residues. Based on the CDR3 plus reference TRBV7-3 and TRBJ1-1, the full variable domain is GAGVSQTPSNKVTEKGKYVELRCDPISGHTALYWYRQSLGQGPEFLIYFQGTGAADDSGLPNDRFFAVRPEGSVSTLKIQRTERGDSAVYLCASSLAGHTEAFFGQGTRLTVV.

As DNA, the CDR3 is TGCGCCAGCAGTGAGACAGGCTTAGAGTCAGGTACGCAGTATTTT. Its protein product is CASSETGLESGTQYF. The chain has TRBV5-1 and TRBJ2-3; possibly TRBD1 for D (6 bases). Germline CDR1 and CDR2: SGHRS and YFSETQ. V was clipped by 5 bases and J by 8 bases, with 21 bases between them. The CDR3 loop spans 15 amino acids.

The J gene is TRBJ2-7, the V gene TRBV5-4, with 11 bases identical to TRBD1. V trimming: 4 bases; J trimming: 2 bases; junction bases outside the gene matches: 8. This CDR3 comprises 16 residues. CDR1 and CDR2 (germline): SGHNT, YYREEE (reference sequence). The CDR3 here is CASSATGTGGAYEQYF. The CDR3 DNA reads TGTGCCAGCAGCGCAACCGGGACAGGGGGAGCCTACGAGCAGTACTTC.